This is a list of T cell receptor beta chains from one sample in a study of blood T cell repertoires in COVID-19. TCRdb's copy holds only in-frame clones and misses some; the assay was immunoSEQ multiplex PCR. This sample yields approximately 230,000 clones, of which 84% are seen a single time; about 20% belongs to the top ten. Sequencing input: peripheral blood. These receptors all stem from a man younger than 40 with active or convalescent COVID-19. CDR3s include the opening cysteine and the closing phenylalanine or tryptophan. Fields, in order: CDR3 length, clone size, J gene, V gene, D gene, CDR3 DNA, CDR3 protein. D genes are given only for firm matches. Rows give clone size only sometimes, using once, few, many, or a class for an expanded clone.

17	NA	TRBJ1-3	TRBV9	NA	TGTGCCAGCAGCGTAGCTCGCAGGGGAAGCTCTGGAAACACCATATATTTT	CASSVARRGSSGNTIYF
14	NA	TRBJ1-3	TRBV15	NA	TGTGCCACCAGCAGAGGACTGGCCGGAAACACCATATATTTT	CATSRGLAGNTIYF
12	NA	TRBJ2-3	TRBV28	NA	TGTGCCGCCGGAGGGGGCACAGATACGCAGTATTTT	CAAGGGTDTQYF
13	NA	TRBJ1-2	TRBV6-5	TRBD1	TGTGCCAGCAGCCAAACAGGGGGCTATGGCTACACCTTC	CASSQTGGYGYTF
13	NA	TRBJ1-5	TRBV30	NA	TGTGCCTGCCAAGACAGGATCAATCAGCCCCAGCATTTT	CACQDRINQPQHF
14	NA	TRBJ1-3	TRBV6-5	NA	TGTGCCAGCAGGGACTTAATTGGTGGAAACACCATATATTTT	CASRDLIGGNTIYF
12	NA	TRBJ2-3	TRBV9	NA	TGTGCCAGCAGCGGAACAACGGGGACGCAGTATTTT	CASSGTTGTQYF
14	once	TRBJ2-2	TRBV6-4	NA	TGTGCCAGCAGTGACGGCACGAACACCGGGGAGCTGTTTTTT	CASSDGTNTGELFF
14	NA	TRBJ2-1	TRBV9	NA	TGTGCCAGCAGCGTAGGAGGGAACGTCGATGAGCAGTTCTTC	CASSVGGNVDEQFF
13	NA	TRBJ1-2	TRBV27	TRBD1	TGTGCCAGCAGTACGACAGGGGCCTATGGCTACACCTTC	CASSTTGAYGYTF
14	few	TRBJ2-1	TRBV5-1	NA	TGCGCCAGCAGCCTAGTGGACAGTTACAATGAGCAGTTCTTC	CASSLVDSYNEQFF
15	few	TRBJ1-5	TRBV5-1	NA	TGCGCCAGCAGCAGTGCCGGGGATAGCAATCAGCCCCAGCATTTT	CASSSAGDSNQPQHF
15	NA	TRBJ2-5	TRBV5-1	NA	TGCGCCAGCAGGCCCCTCGTACAGGGTGCGGAGACCCAGTACTTC	CASRPLVQGAETQYF
15	NA	TRBJ1-2	TRBV7-9	NA	TGTGCCAGCAGCTTAGAGGCAGGGTCCCGCTATGGCTACACCTTC	CASSLEAGSRYGYTF
13	NA	TRBJ2-5	TRBV30	NA	TGTGCCTGGAGTTTAACAGTGAAAGAGACCCAGTACTTC	CAWSLTVKETQYF
13	NA	TRBJ1-2	TRBV6-4	NA	TGTGCCAGCAGGTCGGGGGGGACCTCCGGCTACACCTTC	CASRSGGTSGYTF
17	NA	TRBJ1-5	TRBV21-1	NA	TGTGCCAGCAGCAAAAAACCCCGCGTGGGGGCCAATCAGCCCCAGCATTTT	CASSKKPRVGANQPQHF
16	once	TRBJ1-2	TRBV4-2	NA	TGTGCCAGCAGCCCATCCTCGGGGGGGGAGATCTATGGCTACACCTTC	CASSPSSGGEIYGYTF
13	NA	TRBJ1-1	TRBV6-5	NA	TGTGCCAGCAGTTTCAGTGGGCACACTGAAGCTTTCTTT	CASSFSGHTEAFF
13	NA	TRBJ1-6	TRBV6-5	NA	TGTGCCAGCAGTCAAACAGATAATTCACCCCTCCACTTT	CASSQTDNSPLHF
14	NA	TRBJ2-7	TRBV5-1	TRBD2	TGCGCCAGCAGCTTTTCCGGGACTAGCTACGAGCAGTACTTC	CASSFSGTSYEQYF
13	many	TRBJ1-2	TRBV6-4	NA	TGTGCCAGCAGTCCCGACAGTAACTATGGCTACACCTTC	CASSPDSNYGYTF
15	NA	TRBJ1-5	TRBV7-2	NA	TGTGCCAGCAGCTTATCCACAGGGTCTGGTCAGCCCCAGCATTTT	CASSLSTGSGQPQHF
13	NA	TRBJ1-1	TRBV11-3	NA	TGTGCCAGCAGCTTACAGGGTTACTCTGAAGCTTTCTTT	CASSLQGYSEAFF
17	NA	TRBJ2-1	TRBV10-3	TRBD2	TGTGCCATCAGTGGAGGGGGACTAGCGGGATCCTACAATGAGCAGTTCTTC	CAISGGGLAGSYNEQFF
16	NA	TRBJ2-1	TRBV6-5	TRBD2	TGTGCCAGCAGTTCACGGACTAGCGGGTTATACAATGAGCAGTTCTTC	CASSSRTSGLYNEQFF
12	NA	TRBJ1-2	TRBV18	NA	TGTGCCAGCTCACCACAGGGGAATGGCTACACCTTC	CASSPQGNGYTF
14	NA	TRBJ2-7	TRBV7-2	TRBD2	TGTGCCAGCAGCGCCAGCGGGAGGCAGAGTGAGCAGTACTTC	CASSASGRQSEQYF